This TCR beta chain was identified during a study of CD8+CD57+ T cells in acquired aplastic anemia. V was cut by 1 base and J by 7 bases, with 7 bases left in between. The germline gives CDR1 SEHNR, CDR2 FQNEAQ (reference sequence). The CDR3 runs to 12 residues. Genomic DNA acted as the template from which TCR beta VDJ combination and CDR3 sequence profiling were carried out. TCRdb itself ran the reads through MiXCR, one entry per CDR3 protein. This repertoire shows 150,000 to 200,000 distinct CDR3 sequences, 50% to 75% found once; its top ten account for roughly 50%. The rearrangement joins TRBV7-9 to TRBJ1-1; no firm D call. This receptor was obtained from a human donor with severe aplastic anemia or a healthy control (not recorded which). What was sequenced was sorted CD4+, CD8+, or CD8+CD57+ T cells (not recorded which) from PBMCs. CDR3 nucleotide sequence: TGTGCCAGCAGCTTAGGAGGCTTTGAAGCTTTCTTT. Translated: CASSLGGFEAFF.